This note documents a single TCR beta chain sequence. Its antigen is unidentified. CDR1 is SNHLY and CDR2 is FYNNEI in the germline V gene. The CDR3 contains 14 residues. With V trimmed by 6 bases and J by 6 bases, 7 bases remained unmatched. This sample is drawn from a study of cytomegalovirus exposure and HLA in healthy donors. This PCR relied on a set of 60 Vbeta primers and 13 Jbeta primers. The data were produced by immunoSEQ multiplex PCR, yet TCRdb's version contains in-frame clones alone and is incomplete. The sample has about 90,000 clones; roughly 74% are singletons. Broader study findings: Reportedly, TCR beta sequences accurately predicted HLA-A and HLA-B alleles in most subjects.

The sequencing sample was made of PBMCs. The chain joins TRBV2 to TRBJ2-1, with 8 bases aligning to TRBD1. This TCR derives from a woman under 30 in good health and CMV-seropositive. CDR3: CASSRTGNLNEQFF. The CDR3 DNA is TGTGCCAGCAGCAGGACAGGGAATCTCAATGAGCAGTTCTTC.